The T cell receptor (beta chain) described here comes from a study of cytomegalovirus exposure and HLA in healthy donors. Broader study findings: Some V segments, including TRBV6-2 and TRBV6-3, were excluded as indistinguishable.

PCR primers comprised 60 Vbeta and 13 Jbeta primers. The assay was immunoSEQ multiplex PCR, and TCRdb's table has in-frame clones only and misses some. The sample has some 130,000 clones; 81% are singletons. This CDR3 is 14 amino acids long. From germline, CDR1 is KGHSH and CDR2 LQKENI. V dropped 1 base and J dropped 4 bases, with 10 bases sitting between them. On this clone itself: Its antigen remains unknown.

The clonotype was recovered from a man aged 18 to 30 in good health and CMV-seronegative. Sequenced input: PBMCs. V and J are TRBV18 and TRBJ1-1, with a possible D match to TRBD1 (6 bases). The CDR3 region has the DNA TGTGCCAGCTCACCACAACAGGGCTGCACTGAAGCTTTCTTT. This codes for CASSPQQGCTEAFF. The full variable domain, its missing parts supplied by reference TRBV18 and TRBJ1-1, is NAGVMQNPRHLVRRRGQEARLRCSPMKGHSHVYWYRQLPEEGLKFMVYLQKENIIDESGMPKERFSAEFPKEGPSILRIQQVVRGDSAAYFCASSPQQGCTEAFFGQGTRLTVV.